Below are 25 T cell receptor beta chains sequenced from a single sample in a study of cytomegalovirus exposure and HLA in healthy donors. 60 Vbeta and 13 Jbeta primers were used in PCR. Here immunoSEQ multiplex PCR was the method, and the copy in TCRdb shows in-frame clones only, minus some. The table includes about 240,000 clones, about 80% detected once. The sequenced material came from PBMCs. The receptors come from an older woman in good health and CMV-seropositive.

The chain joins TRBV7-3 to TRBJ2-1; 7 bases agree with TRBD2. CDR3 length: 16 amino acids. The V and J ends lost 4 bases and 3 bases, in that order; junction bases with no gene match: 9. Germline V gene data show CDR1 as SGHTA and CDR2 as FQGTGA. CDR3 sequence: CASSSGRGEFYNEQFF. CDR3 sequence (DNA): TGTGCCAGCAGCTCCGGACGGGGGGAGTTCTACAATGAGCAGTTCTTC.

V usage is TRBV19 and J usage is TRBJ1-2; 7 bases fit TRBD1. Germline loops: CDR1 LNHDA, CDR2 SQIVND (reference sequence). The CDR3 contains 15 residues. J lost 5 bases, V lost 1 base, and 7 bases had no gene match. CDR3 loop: CASSIAPRQGYGYTF. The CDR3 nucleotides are TGTGCCAGTAGTATAGCTCCCCGACAGGGATATGGCTACACCTTC.

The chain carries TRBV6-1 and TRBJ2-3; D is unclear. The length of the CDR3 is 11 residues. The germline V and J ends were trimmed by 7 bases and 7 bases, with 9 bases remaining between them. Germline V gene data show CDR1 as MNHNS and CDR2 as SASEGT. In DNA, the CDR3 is TGTGCCAGCATGAAGCTCAATACGCAGTATTTT. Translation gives CASMKLNTQYF.

The CDR3 spells CASNYNTGGEQFF. The DNA of the CDR3 is TGTGCCAGCAACTACAACACAGGTGGTGAGCAGTTCTTC. The chain employs TRBV5-4 and TRBJ2-1, with a weak D call TRBD1 (5 bases). CDR3 length equals 13 residues. V lost 6 bases to trimming and J lost 9 bases, with 16 bases between them. From germline, CDR1 is SGHNT and CDR2 YYREEE (reference sequence).

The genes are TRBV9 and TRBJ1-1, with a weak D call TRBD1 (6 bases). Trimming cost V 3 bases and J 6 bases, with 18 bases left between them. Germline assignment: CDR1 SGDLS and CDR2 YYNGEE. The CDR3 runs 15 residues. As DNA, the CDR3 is TGTGCCAGCAGCGCGGCCCGGGACACACCATCTGAAGCTTTCTTT. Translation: CASSAARDTPSEAFF. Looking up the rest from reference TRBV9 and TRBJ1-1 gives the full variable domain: DSGVTQTPKHLITATGQRVTLRCSPRSGDLSVYWYQQSLDQGLQFLIQYYNGEERAKGNILERFSAQQFPDLHSELNLSSLELGDSALYFCASSAARDTPSEAFFGQGTRLTVV.

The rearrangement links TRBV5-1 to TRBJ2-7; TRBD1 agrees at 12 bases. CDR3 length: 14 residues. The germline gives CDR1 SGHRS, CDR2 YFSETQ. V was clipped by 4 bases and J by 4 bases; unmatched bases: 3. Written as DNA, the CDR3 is TGCGCCAGCAGCGGGACAGGGGGCGAATACGAGCAGTACTTC. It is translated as CASSGTGGEYEQYF.

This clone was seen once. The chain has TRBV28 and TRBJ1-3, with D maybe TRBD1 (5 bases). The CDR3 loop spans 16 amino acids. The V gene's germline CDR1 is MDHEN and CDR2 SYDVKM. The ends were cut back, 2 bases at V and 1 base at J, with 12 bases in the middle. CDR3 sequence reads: CASSLGSRVSGNTIYF. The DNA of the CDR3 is TGTGCCAGCAGTTTAGGCTCCAGGGTTTCTGGAAACACCATATATTTT.

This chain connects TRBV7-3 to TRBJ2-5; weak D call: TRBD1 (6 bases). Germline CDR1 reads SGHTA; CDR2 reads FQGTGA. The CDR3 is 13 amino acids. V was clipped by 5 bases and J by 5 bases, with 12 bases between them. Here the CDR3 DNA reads TGTGCCAGCAGCGAGGGGGTTTTGGAGACCCAGTACTTC. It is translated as CASSEGVLETQYF.

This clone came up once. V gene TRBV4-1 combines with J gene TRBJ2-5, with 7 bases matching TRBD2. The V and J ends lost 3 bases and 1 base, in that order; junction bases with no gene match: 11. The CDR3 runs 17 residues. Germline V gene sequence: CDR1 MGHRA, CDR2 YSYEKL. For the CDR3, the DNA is TGCGCCAGCAGCCAGGGGGGGGTAGTGCCAGCCCAAGAGACCCAGTACTTC. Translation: CASSQGGVVPAQETQYF.

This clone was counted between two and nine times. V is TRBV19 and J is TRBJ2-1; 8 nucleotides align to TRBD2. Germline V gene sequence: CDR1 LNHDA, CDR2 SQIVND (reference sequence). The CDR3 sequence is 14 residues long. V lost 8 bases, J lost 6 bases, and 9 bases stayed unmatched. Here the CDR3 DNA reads TGTGCCAGTCATCGGGGGGGGACGGCCAATGAGCAGTTCTTC. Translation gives CASHRGGTANEQFF.

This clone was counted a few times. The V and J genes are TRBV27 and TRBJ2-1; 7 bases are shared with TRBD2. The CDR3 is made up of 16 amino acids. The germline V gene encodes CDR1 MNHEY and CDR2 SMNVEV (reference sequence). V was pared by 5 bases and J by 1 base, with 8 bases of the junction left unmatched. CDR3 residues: CASSPSLAASYNEQFF. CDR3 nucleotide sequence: TGTGCCAGCAGTCCCAGTCTAGCGGCGTCCTACAATGAGCAGTTCTTC.

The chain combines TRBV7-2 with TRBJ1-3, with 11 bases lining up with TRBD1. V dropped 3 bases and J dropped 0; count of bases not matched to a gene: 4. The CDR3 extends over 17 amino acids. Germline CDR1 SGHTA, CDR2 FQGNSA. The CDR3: CASSLDRGLLSGNTIYF. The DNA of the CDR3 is TGTGCCAGCAGCTTGGACAGGGGGCTCCTCTCTGGAAACACCATATATTTT.

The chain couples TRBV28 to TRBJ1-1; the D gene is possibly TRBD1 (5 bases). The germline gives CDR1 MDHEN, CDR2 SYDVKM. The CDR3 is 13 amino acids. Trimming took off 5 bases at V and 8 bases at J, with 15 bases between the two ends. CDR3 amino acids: CASSLSPRQEAFF. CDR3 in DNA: TGTGCCAGCAGTCTATCCCCTCGACAGGAAGCTTTCTTT.

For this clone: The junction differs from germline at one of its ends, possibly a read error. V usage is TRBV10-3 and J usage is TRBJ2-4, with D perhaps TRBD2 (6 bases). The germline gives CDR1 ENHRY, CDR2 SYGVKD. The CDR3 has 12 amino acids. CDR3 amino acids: CAISESGTHFNF. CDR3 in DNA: TGTGCCATCAGTGAGTCGGGGACTCATTTCAACTTC.

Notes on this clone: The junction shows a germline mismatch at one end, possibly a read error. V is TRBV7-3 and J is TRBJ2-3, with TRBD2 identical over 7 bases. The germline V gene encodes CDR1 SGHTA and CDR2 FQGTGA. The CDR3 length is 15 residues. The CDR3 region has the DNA TGTGCCAACAGCCCGTCTAGCGGCCGCACAGATACGCAGTATTTT. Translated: CANSPSSGRTDTQYF.

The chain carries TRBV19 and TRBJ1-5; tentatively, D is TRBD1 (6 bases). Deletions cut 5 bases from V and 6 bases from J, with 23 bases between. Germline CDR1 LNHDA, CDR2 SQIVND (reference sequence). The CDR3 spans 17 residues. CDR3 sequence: CASSSELTSGASQPQHF. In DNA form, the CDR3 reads TGTGCCAGTAGTTCCGAACTCACCTCAGGGGCTAGTCAGCCCCAGCATTTT. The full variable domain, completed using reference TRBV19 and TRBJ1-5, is DGGITQSPKYLFRKEGQNVTLSCEQNLNHDAMYWYRQDPGQGLRLIYYSQIVNDFQKGDIAEGYSVSREKKESFPLTVTSAQKNPTAFYLCASSSELTSGASQPQHFGDGTRLSIL.

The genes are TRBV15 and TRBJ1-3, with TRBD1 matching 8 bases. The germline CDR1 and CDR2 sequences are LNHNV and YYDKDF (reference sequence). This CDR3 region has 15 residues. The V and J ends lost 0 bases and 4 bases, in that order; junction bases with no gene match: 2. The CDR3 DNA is TGTGCCACCAGCAGAGAACAGGGGGGAGGAAACACCATATATTTT. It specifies CATSREQGGGNTIYF. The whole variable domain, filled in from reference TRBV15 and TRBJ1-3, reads DAMVIQNPRYQVTQFGKPVTLSCSQTLNHNVMYWYQQKSSQAPKLLFHYYDKDFNNEADTPDNFQSRRPNTSFCFLDIRSPGLGDTAMYLCATSREQGGGNTIYFGEGSWLTVV.

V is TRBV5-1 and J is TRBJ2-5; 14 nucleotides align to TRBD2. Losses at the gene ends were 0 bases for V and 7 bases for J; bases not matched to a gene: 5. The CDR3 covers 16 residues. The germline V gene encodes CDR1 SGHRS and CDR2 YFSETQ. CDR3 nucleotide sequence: TGCGCCAGCAGCTTGGGGACTAGCGGGAGGTTTGGGACCCAGTACTTC. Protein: CASSLGTSGRFGTQYF.

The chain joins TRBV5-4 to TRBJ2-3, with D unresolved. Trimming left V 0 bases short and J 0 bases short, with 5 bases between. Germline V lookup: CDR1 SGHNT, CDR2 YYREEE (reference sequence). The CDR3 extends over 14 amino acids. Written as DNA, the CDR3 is TGTGCCAGCAGCTTGGGACTCAGCACAGATACGCAGTATTTT. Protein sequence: CASSLGLSTDTQYF.

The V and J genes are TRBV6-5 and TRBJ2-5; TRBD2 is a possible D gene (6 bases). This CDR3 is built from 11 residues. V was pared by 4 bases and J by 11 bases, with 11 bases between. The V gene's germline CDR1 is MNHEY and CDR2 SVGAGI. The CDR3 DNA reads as TGTGCCAGCAGTTCGGGACTTCAGCAGTACTTC. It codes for CASSSGLQQYF.

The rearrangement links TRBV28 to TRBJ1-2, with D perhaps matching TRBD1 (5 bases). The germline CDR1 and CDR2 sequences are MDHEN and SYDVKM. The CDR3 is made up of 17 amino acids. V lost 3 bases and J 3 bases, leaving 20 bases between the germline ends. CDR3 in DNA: TGTGCCAGCAGTTTGCCAAACGGGGGTGTAGACTACTATGGCTACACCTTC. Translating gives CASSLPNGGVDYYGYTF.

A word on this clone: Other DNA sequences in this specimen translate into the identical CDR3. CDR3: CASSPGQGGETQYF. DNA of the CDR3: TGCGCCAGCAGCCCGGGACAGGGTGGGGAGACCCAGTACTTC. The gene calls are TRBV5-1 and TRBJ2-5; 9 nucleotides align to TRBD1. The CDR3 consists of 14 residues. The J segment lost 5 bases and the V segment lost 4 bases, leaving 6 bases of the junction unmatched. The germline CDR1 and CDR2 sequences are SGHRS and YFSETQ.

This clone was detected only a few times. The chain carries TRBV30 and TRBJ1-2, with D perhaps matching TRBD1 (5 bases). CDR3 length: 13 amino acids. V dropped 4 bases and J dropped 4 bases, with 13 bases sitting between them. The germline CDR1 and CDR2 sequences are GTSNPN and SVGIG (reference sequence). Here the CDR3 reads CAWMWGSFYGYTF. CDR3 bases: TGTGCCTGGATGTGGGGCAGCTTCTATGGCTACACCTTC. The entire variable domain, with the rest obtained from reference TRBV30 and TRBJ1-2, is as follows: SQTIHQWPATLVQPVGSPLSLECTVEGTSNPNLYWYRQAAGRGLQLLFYSVGIGQISSEVPQNLSASRPQDRQFILSSKKLLLSDSGFYLCAWMWGSFYGYTFGSGTRLTVV.

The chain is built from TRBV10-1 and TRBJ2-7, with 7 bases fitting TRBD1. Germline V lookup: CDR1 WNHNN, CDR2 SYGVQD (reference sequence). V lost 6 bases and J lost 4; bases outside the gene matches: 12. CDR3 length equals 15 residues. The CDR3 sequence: CASSHRGRIPYEQYF. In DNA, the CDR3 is TGCGCCAGCAGCCACAGGGGCCGGATCCCTTACGAGCAGTACTTC.

CDR3 bases: TGTGCCAGCAGTTTGACAGCCTCGAACACTGAAGCTTTCTTT. Translated, it gives CASSLTASNTEAFF. V usage is TRBV28 and J usage is TRBJ1-1; a weak D match, TRBD1 (5 bases). The V gene's germline CDR1 is MDHEN and CDR2 SYDVKM. The CDR3 extends over 14 amino acids. The V gene lost 3 bases and the J gene lost 1 base, with 9 bases spanning the gap.